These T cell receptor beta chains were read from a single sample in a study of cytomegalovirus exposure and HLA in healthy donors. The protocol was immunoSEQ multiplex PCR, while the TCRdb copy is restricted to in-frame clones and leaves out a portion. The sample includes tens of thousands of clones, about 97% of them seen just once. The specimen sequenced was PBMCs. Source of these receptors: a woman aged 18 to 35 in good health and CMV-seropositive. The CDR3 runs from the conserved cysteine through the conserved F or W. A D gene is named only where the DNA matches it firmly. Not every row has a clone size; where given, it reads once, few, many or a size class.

cdr3_aa: CASSSLGLAGTGAGEQYF
cdr3_nt: TGTGCCAGCAGCTCGTTGGGACTAGCGGGAACTGGGGCTGGGGAGCAGTACTTC
clone_size: -
cdr3_length: 18
v_call: TRBV5-4
j_call: TRBJ2-7
d_call: TRBD2

cdr3_aa: CASSPNIGTGNTGELFF
cdr3_nt: TGTGCCAGCAGCCCCAATATCGGGACAGGGAACACCGGGGAGCTGTTTTTT
clone_size: once
cdr3_length: 17
v_call: TRBV16
j_call: TRBJ2-2
d_call: TRBD1

cdr3_aa: CASSQGQATYEQYF
cdr3_nt: TGCGCCAGCAGCCAAGGACAGGCAACCTACGAGCAGTACTTC
clone_size: -
cdr3_length: 14
v_call: TRBV4-1
j_call: TRBJ2-7
d_call: -

cdr3_aa: CASSPGLAYEQYF
cdr3_nt: TGTGCCAGCAGCCCTGGACTTGCCTACGAGCAGTACTTC
clone_size: -
cdr3_length: 13
v_call: TRBV5-4
j_call: TRBJ2-7
d_call: -

cdr3_aa: CASRGRETYNEQFF
cdr3_nt: TGTGCCAGCCGCGGGAGGGAAACCTACAATGAGCAGTTCTTC
clone_size: -
cdr3_length: 14
v_call: TRBV28
j_call: TRBJ2-1
d_call: TRBD2

cdr3_aa: CASSTEPNEKLFF
cdr3_nt: TGTGCCAGTAGTACTGAGCCTAATGAAAAACTGTTTTTT
clone_size: -
cdr3_length: 13
v_call: TRBV19
j_call: TRBJ1-4
d_call: -

cdr3_aa: CASRSDRGQGQPQHF
cdr3_nt: TGTGCCAGTAGATCTGACAGGGGGCAAGGTCAGCCCCAGCATTTT
clone_size: -
cdr3_length: 15
v_call: TRBV19
j_call: TRBJ1-5
d_call: TRBD1

cdr3_aa: CASSLSGGGTEAFF
cdr3_nt: TGTGCCAGCAGTTTGAGCGGGGGGGGGACTGAAGCTTTCTTT
clone_size: -
cdr3_length: 14
v_call: TRBV28
j_call: TRBJ1-1
d_call: -

cdr3_aa: CAANGGKGIMNTEAFF
cdr3_nt: TGTGCCGCTAACGGAGGGAAAGGGATCATGAACACTGAAGCTTTCTTT
clone_size: -
cdr3_length: 16
v_call: TRBV2
j_call: TRBJ1-1
d_call: -

cdr3_aa: CASSPGGDYTF
cdr3_nt: TGTGCCAGCTCACCAGGGGGCGACTACACCTTC
clone_size: -
cdr3_length: 11
v_call: TRBV18
j_call: TRBJ1-2
d_call: -

cdr3_aa: CASSVARAQGGGGYTF
cdr3_nt: TGTGCCAGCAGCGTAGCCCGGGCTCAGGGAGGAGGAGGCTACACCTTC
clone_size: -
cdr3_length: 16
v_call: TRBV9
j_call: TRBJ1-2
d_call: -

cdr3_aa: CARASLEGSGPNTGELFF
cdr3_nt: TGTGCCAGAGCTTCCCTCGAGGGTAGCGGACCGAACACCGGGGAGCTGTTTTTT
clone_size: -
cdr3_length: 18
v_call: TRBV7-9
j_call: TRBJ2-2
d_call: -

cdr3_aa: CASSLGQGVTEAFF
cdr3_nt: TGTGCCAGCAGCTTAGGACAGGGAGTCACTGAAGCTTTCTTT
clone_size: -
cdr3_length: 14
v_call: TRBV7-9
j_call: TRBJ1-1
d_call: TRBD1

cdr3_aa: CASSVLVGSNTGELFF
cdr3_nt: TGTGCCAGCAGCGTCCTAGTGGGTTCGAACACCGGGGAGCTGTTTTTT
clone_size: -
cdr3_length: 16
v_call: TRBV11-2
j_call: TRBJ2-2
d_call: -

cdr3_aa: CASSIGGPLNQPQHF
cdr3_nt: TGTGCCAGTAGTATAGGAGGGCCCCTTAATCAGCCCCAGCATTTT
clone_size: -
cdr3_length: 15
v_call: TRBV19
j_call: TRBJ1-5
d_call: -

cdr3_aa: CASRSEGPFYGYTF
cdr3_nt: TGCGCCAGCAGGTCCGAGGGCCCTTTCTATGGCTACACCTTC
clone_size: few
cdr3_length: 14
v_call: TRBV5-1
j_call: TRBJ1-2
d_call: -

cdr3_aa: CASSHGTGINTEAFF
cdr3_nt: TGTGCCAGCAGCCACGGGACAGGGATTAACACTGAAGCTTTCTTT
clone_size: -
cdr3_length: 15
v_call: TRBV7-9
j_call: TRBJ1-1
d_call: TRBD1

cdr3_aa: CASSSSRGQIPEQFF
cdr3_nt: TGTGCCAGCAGCTCCTCCCGCGGACAGATCCCTGAGCAGTTCTTC
clone_size: -
cdr3_length: 15
v_call: TRBV7-9
j_call: TRBJ2-1
d_call: -

cdr3_aa: CASSGEGGREQFF
cdr3_nt: TGTGCCAGCAGTGGAGAGGGAGGTAGAGAGCAGTTCTTC
clone_size: -
cdr3_length: 13
v_call: TRBV5-4
j_call: TRBJ2-1
d_call: -

cdr3_aa: CASSLNPPLAVNTDTQYF
cdr3_nt: TGTGCCAGCAGCTTAAACCCCCCTCTAGCGGTAAACACAGATACGCAGTATTTT
clone_size: -
cdr3_length: 18
v_call: TRBV7-3
j_call: TRBJ2-3
d_call: TRBD2

cdr3_aa: CASSYGQENYGYTF
cdr3_nt: TGTGCCAGCAGTTATGGACAGGAAAACTATGGCTACACCTTC
clone_size: -
cdr3_length: 14
v_call: TRBV28
j_call: TRBJ1-2
d_call: TRBD1

cdr3_aa: CASSSRTGGKPRTEAFF
cdr3_nt: TGCGCCAGCAGCTCCCGGACAGGGGGCAAACCCCGGACTGAAGCTTTCTTT
clone_size: -
cdr3_length: 17
v_call: TRBV5-1
j_call: TRBJ1-1
d_call: TRBD1